This is a list of T cell receptor beta chains from one sample in a study of cytomegalovirus exposure and HLA in healthy donors. Generated by immunoSEQ multiplex PCR, the TCRdb table keeps only in-frame clones and is missing some. Here the sample spans 66,000 or so clones, around 97% being singletons. Sequencing input: PBMCs. These receptors were obtained from a woman between 18 and 30 years old in good health and CMV-seropositive. Each CDR3 is given with its conserved first and last residue. D genes are given only for firm matches. A row's size may be missing; if present it is once, few, many or a size class.

CDR3 DNA: TGTGCCAGCAGCTTGGATTATGGACAGGGCCTCCGTTACGAGCAGTACTTC
CDR3 protein: CASSLDYGQGLRYEQYF
D gene: TRBD1
J gene: TRBJ2-7
clone size: NA
V gene: TRBV5-4

CDR3 DNA: TGTGCCAGCAGCCCAAGTGGCCTTACCTCATACGAGCAGTACTTC
CDR3 protein: CASSPSGLTSYEQYF
D gene: NA
J gene: TRBJ2-7
clone size: NA
V gene: TRBV9

CDR3 DNA: TGTGCCAGCAGTTTACACACTAGCTCTGGGGCCAACGTCCTGACTTTC
CDR3 protein: CASSLHTSSGANVLTF
D gene: NA
J gene: TRBJ2-6
clone size: NA
V gene: TRBV28

CDR3 DNA: TGTGCCAGCAGTTACACGCAGGTTGGGACAGATACGCAGTATTTT
CDR3 protein: CASSYTQVGTDTQYF
D gene: NA
J gene: TRBJ2-3
clone size: once
V gene: TRBV6-5

CDR3 DNA: TGTGCCAGCAGCCCCAAAGACAGGGTATCGACAGATACGCAGTATTTT
CDR3 protein: CASSPKDRVSTDTQYF
D gene: TRBD1
J gene: TRBJ2-3
clone size: NA
V gene: TRBV7-3

CDR3 DNA: TGTGCCAGTAGTCTTGGGCCCCCAGGGCAGGAGCAGTTCTTC
CDR3 protein: CASSLGPPGQEQFF
D gene: NA
J gene: TRBJ2-1
clone size: NA
V gene: TRBV19

CDR3 DNA: TGCGCCAGCAGTGTGGCTACTGCGGGCCCTGGTGAGCAGTTCTTC
CDR3 protein: CASSVATAGPGEQFF
D gene: NA
J gene: TRBJ2-1
clone size: NA
V gene: TRBV10-1

CDR3 DNA: TGCAGCGGGGGGTACCGGGACAGCTCTGGAAACACCATATATTTT
CDR3 protein: CSGGYRDSSGNTIYF
D gene: TRBD1
J gene: TRBJ1-3
clone size: NA
V gene: TRBV29-1

CDR3 DNA: TGTGCCAGCAGCTTGGGGGGGGACAGTCAAGAGACCCAGTACTTC
CDR3 protein: CASSLGGDSQETQYF
D gene: NA
J gene: TRBJ2-5
clone size: NA
V gene: TRBV5-5

CDR3 DNA: TGCGCCAGCAGTGCCGACAGGGGCCTTAAGGATGAGCAGTTCTTC
CDR3 protein: CASSADRGLKDEQFF
D gene: TRBD1
J gene: TRBJ2-1
clone size: NA
V gene: TRBV10-1

CDR3 DNA: TGTGCCAGCAGCCAGACTAGCGGGAGTAACGAGCAGTACTTC
CDR3 protein: CASSQTSGSNEQYF
D gene: TRBD2
J gene: TRBJ2-7
clone size: few
V gene: TRBV11-3

CDR3 DNA: TGTGCCAGTGCGAATCTCGACTCTGGAAACACCATATATTTT
CDR3 protein: CASANLDSGNTIYF
D gene: NA
J gene: TRBJ1-3
clone size: NA
V gene: TRBV5-4

CDR3 DNA: TGTGCCAGCAGCCTGGGGGGACAGCCCCAGCATTTT
CDR3 protein: CASSLGGQPQHF
D gene: NA
J gene: TRBJ1-5
clone size: NA
V gene: TRBV13

CDR3 DNA: TGTGCCAGCAGTGAAGGGATAGCGGGAGCTATCGGCCCAACGTTTGAGCAGTTCTTC
CDR3 protein: CASSEGIAGAIGPTFEQFF
D gene: TRBD2
J gene: TRBJ2-1
clone size: once
V gene: TRBV6-1

CDR3 DNA: TGTGCCAGCAGCGAACAAGCGGGAGTCTCAGATACGCAGTATTTT
CDR3 protein: CASSEQAGVSDTQYF
D gene: TRBD2
J gene: TRBJ2-3
clone size: NA
V gene: TRBV9

CDR3 DNA: TGTGCCAGCAGTGGGTTGACTAGCGGGAGGGAAGATACGCAGTATTTT
CDR3 protein: CASSGLTSGREDTQYF
D gene: TRBD2
J gene: TRBJ2-3
clone size: NA
V gene: TRBV2

CDR3 DNA: TGTGCCAGCAGCCAAGAGATCCTTGACAGTCCCCGCTATGGCTACACCTTC
CDR3 protein: CASSQEILDSPRYGYTF
D gene: NA
J gene: TRBJ1-2
clone size: few
V gene: TRBV16

CDR3 DNA: TGTGCCATCAGTGATTTGGAGGGTGAAAGGATGAACACTGAAGCTTTCTTT
CDR3 protein: CAISDLEGERMNTEAFF
D gene: NA
J gene: TRBJ1-1
clone size: NA
V gene: TRBV10-3

CDR3 DNA: TGTGCCAGCAGTTACAGGGACTCCGAGCAGTACTTC
CDR3 protein: CASSYRDSEQYF
D gene: NA
J gene: TRBJ2-7
clone size: NA
V gene: TRBV6-6

CDR3 DNA: TGTGCCAGCAGTTTTATAGGGGTCCACGAGCAGTACTTC
CDR3 protein: CASSFIGVHEQYF
D gene: NA
J gene: TRBJ2-7
clone size: NA
V gene: TRBV28

CDR3 DNA: TGCGCCAGCAGCCGTCACAGCACTGAAGCTTTCTTT
CDR3 protein: CASSRHSTEAFF
D gene: NA
J gene: TRBJ1-1
clone size: NA
V gene: TRBV4-1

CDR3 DNA: TGCGCCAGCAGTGAGAGGACAGACTACTACGAGCAGTACTTC
CDR3 protein: CASSERTDYYEQYF
D gene: NA
J gene: TRBJ2-7
clone size: few
V gene: TRBV10-1

CDR3 DNA: TGTGCCAGCAGTGATGGGGGGGGGTACTCCTACAATGAGCAGTTCTTC
CDR3 protein: CASSDGGGYSYNEQFF
D gene: TRBD2
J gene: TRBJ2-1
clone size: NA
V gene: TRBV2

CDR3 DNA: TGCAGCGTTGAATCGGTGGCCGACAGGGGACCCTACAATGAGCAGTTCTTC
CDR3 protein: CSVESVADRGPYNEQFF
D gene: TRBD1
J gene: TRBJ2-1
clone size: NA
V gene: TRBV29-1

CDR3 DNA: TGCAGCGTTGAATCTGGGCAATCCTACGAGCAGTACTTC
CDR3 protein: CSVESGQSYEQYF
D gene: NA
J gene: TRBJ2-7
clone size: NA
V gene: TRBV29-1

CDR3 DNA: TGTGCCAGCAGTGATGTCTCGGTTAGCGGGAGGTCAGGTGAGCAGTTCTTC
CDR3 protein: CASSDVSVSGRSGEQFF
D gene: TRBD2
J gene: TRBJ2-1
clone size: NA
V gene: TRBV6-1

CDR3 DNA: TGTGCCTGGAGCCGGGACAGGGTTAACTATGGCTACACCTTC
CDR3 protein: CAWSRDRVNYGYTF
D gene: TRBD1
J gene: TRBJ1-2
clone size: NA
V gene: TRBV30

CDR3 DNA: TGTGCCAGCAGTGAAGGGAGTCAGGGGGCGCGGGGCTACACCTTC
CDR3 protein: CASSEGSQGARGYTF
D gene: TRBD1
J gene: TRBJ1-2
clone size: NA
V gene: TRBV2

CDR3 DNA: TGTGCCAGCAGCCCCGACACCGACTACAATGAGCAGTTCTTC
CDR3 protein: CASSPDTDYNEQFF
D gene: NA
J gene: TRBJ2-1
clone size: once
V gene: TRBV5-5

CDR3 DNA: TGTGCCAGCAGCCCCCGTACAGGGGCGAACACTGAAGCTTTCTTT
CDR3 protein: CASSPRTGANTEAFF
D gene: TRBD1
J gene: TRBJ1-1
clone size: NA
V gene: TRBV7-9

CDR3 DNA: TGTGCCAGCAGGACAGGGGTGAGGGATACGCAGTATTTT
CDR3 protein: CASRTGVRDTQYF
D gene: TRBD1
J gene: TRBJ2-3
clone size: NA
V gene: TRBV27

CDR3 DNA: TGTGCCAGCAGCCGTACAGGCCTAGGCACAGATACGCAGTATTTT
CDR3 protein: CASSRTGLGTDTQYF
D gene: NA
J gene: TRBJ2-3
clone size: NA
V gene: TRBV11-3

CDR3 DNA: TGTGCCAGCAGCTTCGGGGGGGCGCGGCAGCCCCAGCATTTT
CDR3 protein: CASSFGGARQPQHF
D gene: NA
J gene: TRBJ1-5
clone size: NA
V gene: TRBV13

CDR3 DNA: TGTGCCAGCAGCTCAAACGACAGGGCGGGAGATACGCAGTATTTT
CDR3 protein: CASSSNDRAGDTQYF
D gene: TRBD1
J gene: TRBJ2-3
clone size: NA
V gene: TRBV7-3

CDR3 DNA: TGTGCCAGCAGCGGAAAGACTAGCGGACTCAACACAGATACGCAGTATTTT
CDR3 protein: CASSGKTSGLNTDTQYF
D gene: TRBD2
J gene: TRBJ2-3
clone size: NA
V gene: TRBV11-3